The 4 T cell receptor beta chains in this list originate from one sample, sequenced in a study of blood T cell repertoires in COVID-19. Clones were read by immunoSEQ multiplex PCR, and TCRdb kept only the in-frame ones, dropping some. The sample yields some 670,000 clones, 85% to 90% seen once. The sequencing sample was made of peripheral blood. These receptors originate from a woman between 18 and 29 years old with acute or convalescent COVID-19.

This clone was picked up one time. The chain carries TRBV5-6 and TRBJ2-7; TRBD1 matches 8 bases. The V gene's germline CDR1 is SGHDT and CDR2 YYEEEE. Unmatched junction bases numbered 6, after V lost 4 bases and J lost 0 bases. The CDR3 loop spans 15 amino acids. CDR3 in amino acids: CASSQGQVPSYEQYF. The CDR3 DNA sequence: TGTGCCAGCAGCCAGGGACAGGTCCCCTCCTACGAGCAGTACTTC.

In nucleotides, the CDR3 is TGTGCCAGCAGCTTAGACAACCCCCTCCTCCACGAGCAGTACTTC. Protein sequence: CASSLDNPLLHEQYF. This chain connects TRBV7-9 to TRBJ2-7; D is ambiguous. Trimming removed 1 base from V and 5 bases from J, with 15 bases in between. CDR1 is SEHNR and CDR2 is FQNEAQ in the germline V gene (reference sequence). The CDR3 contains 15 residues.

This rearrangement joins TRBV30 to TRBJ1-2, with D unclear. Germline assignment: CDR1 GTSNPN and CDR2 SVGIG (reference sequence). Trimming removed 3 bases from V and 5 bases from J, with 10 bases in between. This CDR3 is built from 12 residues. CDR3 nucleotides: TGTGCCTGGAGCGGTTCGAGGTATGGCTACACCTTC. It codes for CAWSGSRYGYTF.

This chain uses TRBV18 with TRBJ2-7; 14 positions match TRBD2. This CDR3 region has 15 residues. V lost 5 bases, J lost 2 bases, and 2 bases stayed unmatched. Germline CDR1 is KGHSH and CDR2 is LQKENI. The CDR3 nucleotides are TGTGCCAGCTCAAGGACTAGCGGGGGGACCTACGAGCAGTACTTC. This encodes CASSRTSGGTYEQYF.